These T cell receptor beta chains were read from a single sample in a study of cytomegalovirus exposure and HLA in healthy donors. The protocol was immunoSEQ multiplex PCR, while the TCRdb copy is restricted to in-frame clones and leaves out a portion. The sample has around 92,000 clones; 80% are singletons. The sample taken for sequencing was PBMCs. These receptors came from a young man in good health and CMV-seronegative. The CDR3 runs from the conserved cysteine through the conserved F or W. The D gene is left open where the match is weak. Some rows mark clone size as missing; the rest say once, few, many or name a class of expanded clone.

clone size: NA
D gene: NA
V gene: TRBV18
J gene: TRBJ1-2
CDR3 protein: CASSLMDQGNGYTF
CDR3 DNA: TGTGCCAGCTCACTCATGGACCAGGGGAACGGCTACACCTTC

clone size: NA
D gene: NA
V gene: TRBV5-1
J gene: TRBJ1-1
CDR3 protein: CASSLGQTNTEAFF
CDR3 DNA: TGCGCCAGCAGCCTCGGACAGACGAACACTGAAGCTTTCTTT

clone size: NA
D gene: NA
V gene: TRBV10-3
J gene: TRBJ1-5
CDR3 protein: CAISGEGFNQPQHF
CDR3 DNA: TGTGCCATCAGTGGGGAGGGTTTCAATCAGCCCCAGCATTTT

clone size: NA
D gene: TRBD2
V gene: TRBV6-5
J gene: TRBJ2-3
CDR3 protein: CASSQRLADTQYF
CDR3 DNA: TGTGCCAGCAGTCAAAGACTAGCGGATACGCAGTATTTT

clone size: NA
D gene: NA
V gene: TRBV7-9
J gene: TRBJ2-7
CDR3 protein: CASSLFIYEQYF
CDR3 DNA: TGTGCCAGCAGCTTATTTATCTACGAGCAGTACTTC

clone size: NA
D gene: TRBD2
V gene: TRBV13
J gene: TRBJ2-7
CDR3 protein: CASSETGAGPYEQYF
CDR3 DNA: TGTGCCAGCAGTGAGACTGGAGCGGGGCCCTACGAGCAGTACTTC

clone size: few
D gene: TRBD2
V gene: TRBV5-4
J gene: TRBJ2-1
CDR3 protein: CASSSWTSGGSNEQFF
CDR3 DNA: TGTGCCAGCAGCAGCTGGACTAGCGGGGGGAGCAATGAGCAGTTCTTC

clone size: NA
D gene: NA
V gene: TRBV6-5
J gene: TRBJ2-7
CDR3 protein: CASKRDYSYEQYF
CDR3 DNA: TGTGCCAGCAAGAGGGATTACTCCTACGAGCAGTACTTC

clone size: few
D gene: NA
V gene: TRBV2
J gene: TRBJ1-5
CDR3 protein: CASSERGSGNQPQHF
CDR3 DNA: TGTGCCAGCAGTGAAAGGGGTTCGGGCAATCAGCCCCAGCATTTT

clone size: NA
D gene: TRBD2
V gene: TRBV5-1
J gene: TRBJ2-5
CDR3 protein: CASSTGLAGPLYQETQYF
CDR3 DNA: TGCGCCAGCAGCACCGGACTAGCGGGGCCGTTATACCAAGAGACCCAGTACTTC

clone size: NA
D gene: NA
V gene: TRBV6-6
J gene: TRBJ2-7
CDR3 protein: CASRGIRGTSYEQYF
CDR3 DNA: TGTGCCAGCAGAGGAATCAGGGGCACGTCCTACGAGCAGTACTTC

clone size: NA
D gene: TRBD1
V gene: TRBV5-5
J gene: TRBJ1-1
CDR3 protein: CASSYTGGSTEAFF
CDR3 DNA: TGTGCCAGCAGCTACACAGGGGGAAGCACTGAAGCTTTCTTT

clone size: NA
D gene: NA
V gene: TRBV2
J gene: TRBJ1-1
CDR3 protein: CASLLGPGGTEAFF
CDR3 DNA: TGTGCCAGCCTTTTGGGGCCGGGGGGCACTGAAGCTTTCTTT

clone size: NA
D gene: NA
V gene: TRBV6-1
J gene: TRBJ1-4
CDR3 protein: CASSDGGAGNEKLFF
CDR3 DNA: TGTGCCAGCAGTGACGGGGGAGCGGGTAATGAAAAACTGTTTTTT

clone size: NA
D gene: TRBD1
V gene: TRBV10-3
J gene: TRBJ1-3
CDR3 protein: CAIRGTVSGNTIYF
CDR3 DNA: TGTGCCATCAGAGGGACAGTCTCTGGAAACACCATATATTTT

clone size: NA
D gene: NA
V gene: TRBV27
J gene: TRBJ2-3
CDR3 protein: CASSFDGNLGDTQYF
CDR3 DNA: TGTGCCAGCAGTTTTGACGGGAATTTGGGAGATACGCAGTATTTT

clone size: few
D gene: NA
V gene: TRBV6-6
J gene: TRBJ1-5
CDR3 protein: CASSSSGQPQHF
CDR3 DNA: TGTGCCAGCAGTTCGTCCGGTCAGCCCCAGCATTTT

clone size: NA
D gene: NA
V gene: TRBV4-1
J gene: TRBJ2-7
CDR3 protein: CASSQGLGTESSYEQYF
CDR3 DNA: TGCGCCAGCAGCCAGGGACTCGGGACAGAAAGCTCCTACGAGCAGTACTTC

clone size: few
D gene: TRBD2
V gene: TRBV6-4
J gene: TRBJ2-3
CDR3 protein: CASSEDSGGSTDTQYF
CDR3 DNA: TGTGCCAGCAGTGAGGATAGCGGGGGGAGCACAGATACGCAGTATTTT

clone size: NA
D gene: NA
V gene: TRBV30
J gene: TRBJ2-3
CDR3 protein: CAWSVFRDFWSADTQYF
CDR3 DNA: TGTGCCTGGAGTGTATTCAGGGACTTTTGGAGCGCAGATACGCAGTATTTT

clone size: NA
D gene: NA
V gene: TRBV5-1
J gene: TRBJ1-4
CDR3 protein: CASTLAGAPGEKLFF
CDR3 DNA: TGCGCCAGCACCCTTGCAGGGGCGCCGGGGGAAAAACTGTTTTTT

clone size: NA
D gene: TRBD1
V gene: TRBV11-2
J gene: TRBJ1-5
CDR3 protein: CASSTDRSNQPQHF
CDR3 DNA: TGTGCCAGCAGCACGGACAGGAGCAATCAGCCCCAGCATTTT

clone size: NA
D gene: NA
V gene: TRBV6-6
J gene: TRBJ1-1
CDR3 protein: CASSYAGLNTEAFF
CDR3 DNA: TGTGCCAGCAGTTACGCAGGTTTGAACACTGAAGCTTTCTTT

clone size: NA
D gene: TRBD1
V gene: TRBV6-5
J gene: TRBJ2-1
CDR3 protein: CASSYATGIDEQFF
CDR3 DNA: TGTGCCAGCAGTTACGCGACAGGGATCGATGAGCAGTTCTTC

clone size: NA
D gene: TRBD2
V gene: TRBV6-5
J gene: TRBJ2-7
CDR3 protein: CASSSGGTRRQYF
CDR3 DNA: TGTGCCAGCAGCTCGGGGGGAACCCGTCGGCAGTACTTC

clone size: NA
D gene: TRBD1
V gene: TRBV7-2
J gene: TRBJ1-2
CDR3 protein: CASSPSPGTGATDGYTF
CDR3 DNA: TGTGCCAGCAGCCCATCCCCCGGGACAGGGGCCACCGATGGCTACACCTTC

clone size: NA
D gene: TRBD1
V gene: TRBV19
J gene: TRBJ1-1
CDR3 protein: CASSILAVLGGEGNTEAFF
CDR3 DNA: TGTGCCAGTAGTATACTTGCGGTGCTAGGGGGCGAGGGGAACACTGAAGCTTTCTTT

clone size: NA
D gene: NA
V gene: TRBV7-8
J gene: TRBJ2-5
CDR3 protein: CASSLGGRGLGGTQYF
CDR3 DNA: TGTGCCAGCAGCTTGGGGGGGCGGGGACTCGGTGGGACCCAGTACTTC

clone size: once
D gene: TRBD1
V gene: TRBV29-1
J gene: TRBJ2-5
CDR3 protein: CSVNRGETQYF
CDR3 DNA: TGCAGCGTGAACAGGGGAGAGACCCAGTACTTC

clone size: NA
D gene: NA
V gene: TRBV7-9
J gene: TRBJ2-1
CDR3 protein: CASSLAQGSYNEQFF
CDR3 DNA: TGTGCCAGCAGTTTAGCACAGGGCTCCTACAATGAGCAGTTCTTC

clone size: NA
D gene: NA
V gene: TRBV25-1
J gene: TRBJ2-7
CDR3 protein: CASPQTYEQYF
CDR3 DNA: TGTGCCAGCCCACAGACCTACGAGCAGTACTTC

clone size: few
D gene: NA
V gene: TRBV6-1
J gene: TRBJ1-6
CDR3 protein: CASSEANIYNSPLHF
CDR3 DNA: TGTGCCAGCAGTGAAGCGAACATCTATAATTCACCCCTCCACTTT

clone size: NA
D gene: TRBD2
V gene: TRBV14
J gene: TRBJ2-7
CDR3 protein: CASSPRRVAGDYEQYF
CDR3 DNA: TGTGCCAGCAGCCCCCGCCGGGTAGCGGGGGACTACGAGCAGTACTTC

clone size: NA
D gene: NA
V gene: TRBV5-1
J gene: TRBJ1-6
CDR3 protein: CASSLESSYNSPLHF
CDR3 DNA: TGCGCCAGCAGCCTGGAGAGCTCCTATAATTCACCCCTCCACTTT

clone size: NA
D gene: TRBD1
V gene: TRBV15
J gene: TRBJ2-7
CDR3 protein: CATSRDRSYEQYF
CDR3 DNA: TGTGCCACCAGCCGGGACAGAAGCTACGAGCAGTACTTC

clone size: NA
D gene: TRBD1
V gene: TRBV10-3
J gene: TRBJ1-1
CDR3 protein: CAISSGTGVGTEAFF
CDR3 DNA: TGTGCCATCAGTTCCGGGACAGGGGTGGGCACTGAAGCTTTCTTT